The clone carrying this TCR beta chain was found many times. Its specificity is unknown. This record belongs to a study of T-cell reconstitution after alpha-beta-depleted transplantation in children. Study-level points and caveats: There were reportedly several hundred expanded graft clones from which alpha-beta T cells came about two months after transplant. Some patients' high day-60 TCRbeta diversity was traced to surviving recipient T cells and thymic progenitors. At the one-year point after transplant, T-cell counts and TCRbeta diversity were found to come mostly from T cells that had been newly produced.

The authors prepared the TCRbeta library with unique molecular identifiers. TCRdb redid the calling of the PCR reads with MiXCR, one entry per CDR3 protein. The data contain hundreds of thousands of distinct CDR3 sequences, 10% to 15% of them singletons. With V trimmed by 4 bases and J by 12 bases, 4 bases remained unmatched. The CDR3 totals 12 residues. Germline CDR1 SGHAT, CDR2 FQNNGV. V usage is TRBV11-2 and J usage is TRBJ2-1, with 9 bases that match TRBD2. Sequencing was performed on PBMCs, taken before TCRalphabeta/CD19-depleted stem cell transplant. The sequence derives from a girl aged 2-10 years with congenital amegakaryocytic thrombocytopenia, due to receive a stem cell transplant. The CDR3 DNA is TGTGCCAGCAGCTCCTCTAGCGGGGTGCAGTTCTTC. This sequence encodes CASSSSSGVQFF. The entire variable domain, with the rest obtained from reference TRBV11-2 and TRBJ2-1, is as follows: EAGVAQSPRYKIIEKRQSVAFWCNPISGHATLYWYQQILGQGPKLLIQFQNNGVVDDSQLPKDRFSAERLKGVDSTLKIQPAKLEDSAVYLCASSSSSGVQFFGPGTRLTVL.